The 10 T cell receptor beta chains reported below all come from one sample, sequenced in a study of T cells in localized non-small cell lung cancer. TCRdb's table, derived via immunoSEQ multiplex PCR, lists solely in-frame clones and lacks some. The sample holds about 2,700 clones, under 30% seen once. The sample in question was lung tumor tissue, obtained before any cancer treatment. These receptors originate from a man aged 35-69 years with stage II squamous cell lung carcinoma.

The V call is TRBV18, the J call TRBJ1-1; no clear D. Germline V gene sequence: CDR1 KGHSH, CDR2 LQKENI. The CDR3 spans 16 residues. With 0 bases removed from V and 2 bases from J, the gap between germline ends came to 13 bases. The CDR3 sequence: CASSPPATAQNTEAFF. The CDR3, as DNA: TGTGCCAGCTCACCACCTGCTACAGCCCAAAACACTGAAGCTTTCTTT.

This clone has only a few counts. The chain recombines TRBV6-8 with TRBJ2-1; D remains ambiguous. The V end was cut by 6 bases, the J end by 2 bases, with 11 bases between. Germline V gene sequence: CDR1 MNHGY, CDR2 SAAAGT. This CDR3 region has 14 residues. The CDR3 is CASRVGQAYNEQFF. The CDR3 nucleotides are TGTGCCAGCAGGGTCGGCCAGGCCTACAATGAGCAGTTCTTC.

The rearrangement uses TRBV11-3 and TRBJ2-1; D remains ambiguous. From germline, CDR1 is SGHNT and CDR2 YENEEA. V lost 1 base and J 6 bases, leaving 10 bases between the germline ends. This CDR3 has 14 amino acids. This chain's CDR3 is CASSLGAQINEQFF. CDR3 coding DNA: TGTGCCAGCAGCTTAGGGGCTCAAATCAATGAGCAGTTCTTC. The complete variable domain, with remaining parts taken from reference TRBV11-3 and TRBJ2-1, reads EAGVVQSPRYKIIEKKQPVAFWCNPISGHNTLYWYLQNLGQGPELLIRYENEEAVDDSQLPKDRFSAERLKGVDSTLKIQPAELGDSAVYLCASSLGAQINEQFFGPGTRLTVL.

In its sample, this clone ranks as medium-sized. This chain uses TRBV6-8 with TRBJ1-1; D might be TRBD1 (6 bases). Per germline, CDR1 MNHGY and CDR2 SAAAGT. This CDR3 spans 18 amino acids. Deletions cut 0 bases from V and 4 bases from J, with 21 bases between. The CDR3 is CASSYSRGAKERGTEAFF. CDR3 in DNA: TGTGCCAGCAGTTACTCGAGGGGGGCGAAGGAGAGGGGCACTGAAGCTTTCTTT.

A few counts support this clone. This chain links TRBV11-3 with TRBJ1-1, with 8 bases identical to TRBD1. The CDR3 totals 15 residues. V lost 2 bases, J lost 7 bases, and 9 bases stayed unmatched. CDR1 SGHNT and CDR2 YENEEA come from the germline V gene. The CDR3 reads CASSLRQGRGVEAFF. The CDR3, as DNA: TGTGCCAGCAGCTTACGACAGGGGCGCGGGGTTGAAGCTTTCTTT.

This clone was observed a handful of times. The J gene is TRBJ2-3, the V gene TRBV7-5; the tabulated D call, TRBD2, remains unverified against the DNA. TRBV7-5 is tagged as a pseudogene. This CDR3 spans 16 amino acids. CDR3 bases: TGTGCCAGCAGCTTAGTGGGAGGCAGTAGCACAGATACGCAGTATTTT. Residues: CASSLVGGSSTDTQYF.

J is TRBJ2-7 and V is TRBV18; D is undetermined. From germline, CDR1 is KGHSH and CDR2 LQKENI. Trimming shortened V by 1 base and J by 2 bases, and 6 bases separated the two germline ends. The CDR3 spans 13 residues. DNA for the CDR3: TGTGCCAGCTCACCACGGGTAACCTACGAGCAGTACTTC. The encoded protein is CASSPRVTYEQYF.

The CDR3 region is CASIPGAGPNYGYTF. As DNA, the CDR3 is TGTGCCAGCATTCCAGGGGCGGGTCCCAACTATGGCTACACCTTC. The gene calls are TRBV11-3 and TRBJ1-2, with a weak D call TRBD1 (6 bases). This CDR3 spans 15 amino acids. The V gene's germline CDR1 is SGHNT and CDR2 YENEEA. Trimming shortened V by 7 bases and J by 2 bases, and 17 bases separated the two germline ends.

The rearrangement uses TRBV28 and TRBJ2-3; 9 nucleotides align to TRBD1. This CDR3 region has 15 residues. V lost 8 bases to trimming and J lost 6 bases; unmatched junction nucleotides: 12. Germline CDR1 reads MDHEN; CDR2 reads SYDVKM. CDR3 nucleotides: TGTGCCAGCTCAGGGGACAGGGAAGGAAGGGATACGCAGTATTTT. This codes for CASSGDREGRDTQYF.

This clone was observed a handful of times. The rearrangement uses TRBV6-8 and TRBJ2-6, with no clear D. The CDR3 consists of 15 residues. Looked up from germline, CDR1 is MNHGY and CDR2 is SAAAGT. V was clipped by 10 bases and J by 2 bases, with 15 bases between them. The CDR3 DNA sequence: TGTGCCACTTGGCCTTATACGGCTGGGGCCAACGTCCTGACTTTC. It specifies CATWPYTAGANVLTF.